What follows is one T cell receptor beta chain and its context. Its antigen remains unknown. The data were obtained in a study of cytomegalovirus exposure and HLA in healthy donors. The CDR3 totals 16 residues. The germline CDR1 and CDR2 sequences are SGHTA and FQGTGA. The J segment lost 4 bases and the V segment lost 5 bases, leaving 7 bases of the junction unmatched. Study results and caveats: In a later analysis, the majority of CMV-associated beta chains seemingly showed HLA restriction. A few chains tied to CMV proved CMV antigen-specific in vitro.

PCR involved 60 Vbeta and 13 Jbeta primers. The method was immunoSEQ multiplex PCR; TCRdb's version includes in-frame clones alone and lacks a portion of them. Among roughly 99,000 clones listed, around 69% were seen once. This sequence joins TRBV7-3 and TRBJ2-2; 10 nucleotides agree with TRBD2. Sequencing was carried out using PBMCs. The receptor's source is a man aged 18 to 35 in good health and CMV-seronegative. For the CDR3, the DNA is TGTGCCAGCAGCGCACCACTAGCGGGGATCACCGGGGAGCTGTTTTTT. This translates into CASSAPLAGITGELFF.